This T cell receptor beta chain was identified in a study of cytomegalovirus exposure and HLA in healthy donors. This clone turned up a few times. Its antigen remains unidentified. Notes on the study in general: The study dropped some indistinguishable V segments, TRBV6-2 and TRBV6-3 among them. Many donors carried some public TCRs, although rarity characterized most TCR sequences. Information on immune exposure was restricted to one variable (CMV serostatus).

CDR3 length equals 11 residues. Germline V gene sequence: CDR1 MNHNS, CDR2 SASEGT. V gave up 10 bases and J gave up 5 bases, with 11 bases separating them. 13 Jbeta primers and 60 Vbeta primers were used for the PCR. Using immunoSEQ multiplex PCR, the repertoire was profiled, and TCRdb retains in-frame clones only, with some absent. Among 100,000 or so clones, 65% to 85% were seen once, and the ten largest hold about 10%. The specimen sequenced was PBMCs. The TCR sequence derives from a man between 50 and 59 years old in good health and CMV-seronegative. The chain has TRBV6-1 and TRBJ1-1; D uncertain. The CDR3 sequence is CAIGEETEAFF. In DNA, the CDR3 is TGTGCCATCGGGGAAGAAACTGAAGCTTTCTTT.